These 25 T cell receptor beta chains came from one sample sequenced in a study of shared clonotypes between healthy human individuals (dated by TCRdb to the early 2020s). CD8 naive samples were obtained by positive selection for CCR7 among CD45RO-negative cells, yielding a CD45RA+CCR7+ population from which TemRA cells were excluded. Receptor libraries were prepared by the immunoSEQ multiplex PCR assay. TCRdb holds this immuneACCESS table with in-frame rearrangements only. Some clones are missing; in checked studies, unresolved V genes explain under half, and the rest has no known cause. The sample includes more than 500,000 clones, with roughly 95% observed a single time. The top ten clones comprise 0.095% to 0.14% of the sample. Sequenced sample: naive CD8+ T cells sorted from blood. The cell subset or site label of this sample denotes: CD45RA+CCR7+. These receptors all come from a woman in her 30s in good health.

V usage is TRBV9 and J usage is TRBJ1-2; D remains ambiguous. V lost 0 bases and J 4 bases, leaving 7 bases between the germline ends. The germline V gene has CDR1 SGDLS and CDR2 YYNGEE. The length of the CDR3 is 13 residues. The chain's CDR3 is CASSVDSRYGYTF. In DNA form, the CDR3 reads TGTGCCAGCAGCGTAGACAGCCGCTATGGCTACACCTTC. The full variable domain, rest sourced from reference TRBV9 and TRBJ1-2, is DSGVTQTPKHLITATGQRVTLRCSPRSGDLSVYWYQQSLDQGLQFLIQYYNGEERAKGNILERFSAQQFPDLHSELNLSSLELGDSALYFCASSVDSRYGYTFGSGTRLTVV.

The chain employs TRBV7-8 and TRBJ2-7, with D maybe TRBD2 (6 bases). The CDR3 length is 18 residues. Germline V gene sequence: CDR1 SGHVS, CDR2 FQNEAQ. Trimming removed 1 base from V and 3 bases from J, with 22 bases in between. The CDR3 sequence: CASSLGFTWAPGDYEQYF. The CDR3 DNA follows: TGTGCCAGCAGCTTAGGTTTTACGTGGGCCCCGGGGGACTACGAGCAGTACTTC.

As DNA, the CDR3 is TGTGCCAGCAGCCTCACGCTCGGCCAAGAGACCCAGTACTTC. Protein: CASSLTLGQETQYF. V gene TRBV5-4 combines with J gene TRBJ2-5, with D uncertain. With 4 bases removed from V and 1 base from J, the gap between germline ends came to 11 bases. Per germline, CDR1 SGHNT and CDR2 YYREEE (reference sequence). This CDR3 spans 14 amino acids.

The chain combines TRBV5-1 with TRBJ2-1; D gene ambiguous. The CDR3 spans 12 residues. The V gene's germline CDR1 is SGHRS and CDR2 YFSETQ. Trimming shortened V by 0 bases and J by 5 bases, and 3 bases separated the two germline ends. This CDR3 is CASSLEDNEQFF. The CDR3 nucleotides are TGCGCCAGCAGCTTGGAAGACAATGAGCAGTTCTTC.

The rearrangement links TRBV19 to TRBJ1-5; D remains unclear. The CDR3 length is 15 residues. CDR1 is LNHDA and CDR2 is SQIVND in the germline V gene (reference sequence). The V end was cut by 3 bases, the J end by 5 bases, with 14 bases between. The CDR3 DNA follows: TGTGCCAGTAGTATCCTCCCGTTAGGTGATCAGCCCCAGCATTTT. The encoded protein is CASSILPLGDQPQHF.

The chain employs TRBV11-3 and TRBJ2-7, with D unclear. CDR3 length equals 12 residues. CDR1 and CDR2 from the germline V gene are SGHNT and YENEEA. Trimming took 3 bases from V and 0 from J, leaving 3 bases between them. CDR3 sequence (DNA): TGTGCCAGCAGCTTCAGCTCCTACGAGCAGTACTTC. Protein sequence: CASSFSSYEQYF.

The CDR3 here is CASSRSWTSGSRDIQYF. CDR3 nucleotide sequence: TGTGCCAGCAGCCGGTCGTGGACTAGCGGGAGTAGGGACATTCAGTACTTC. The chain has TRBV5-4 and TRBJ2-4, with TRBD2 identical over 13 bases. The CDR3 is made up of 17 amino acids. CDR1 and CDR2 (germline): SGHNT, YYREEE (reference sequence). V was clipped by 4 bases and J by 8 bases; unmatched bases: 12.

The rearrangement uses TRBV4-1 and TRBJ1-5, with no clear D. The CDR3 sequence is 13 residues long. From germline, CDR1 is MGHRA and CDR2 YSYEKL. The ends were cut back, 2 bases at V and 11 bases at J, with 13 bases in the middle. The CDR3 loop is CASSQRRLKAQHF. DNA of the CDR3: TGCGCCAGCAGCCAACGACGACTAAAGGCCCAGCATTTT.

This clone was observed once. The chain employs TRBV6-1 and TRBJ2-7; either TRBD1 or TRBD2 may supply D (5 bases each). Trimming cost V 3 bases and J 3 bases, with 9 bases left between them. The germline CDR1 and CDR2 sequences are MNHNS and SASEGT. The CDR3 is 13 amino acids. The CDR3, as DNA: TGTGCCAGCAGTGATGGGGGAAACTACGAGCAGTACTTC. Translated: CASSDGGNYEQYF.

With respect to this clone: An end of the junction differs from the germline gene, which may be a read error. Other DNA sequences in this sample translate to the same CDR3. The chain couples TRBV4-1 to TRBJ1-4, with no clear D. This CDR3 has 15 residues. Germline CDR1 MGHRA, CDR2 YSYEKL. CDR3 protein: CASSILGLRNEKLFF. Written as DNA, the CDR3 is TGCGCCAGCAGTATTTTAGGGCTACGGAATGAAAAATTGTTTTTT.

The V gene is TRBV7-9, the J gene TRBJ2-2; either TRBD1 or TRBD2 may supply D (5 bases each). Trimming pared 5 bases from V and 4 bases from J, leaving 17 bases between. Germline lookup yields CDR1 SEHNR and CDR2 FQNEAQ (reference sequence). This CDR3 is built from 16 residues. The CDR3: CASSRGTAQGTGELFF. CDR3 in DNA: TGTGCCAGCAGCCGTGGGACCGCTCAGGGCACCGGGGAGCTGTTTTTT.

The chain has TRBV7-9 and TRBJ2-1, with 10 bases lining up with TRBD2. Germline assignment: CDR1 SEHNR and CDR2 FQNEAQ (reference sequence). J lost 10 bases, V lost 5 bases, and 8 bases had no gene match. CDR3 length equals 14 residues. The CDR3 DNA is TGTGCCAGCAGCCCTGTAGCGGGAGGCCGAGAGCAGTTCTTC. Translated, it gives CASSPVAGGREQFF. The full variable domain, completed using reference TRBV7-9 and TRBJ2-1, is DTGVSQNPRHKITKRGQNVTFRCDPISEHNRLYWYRQTLGQGPEFLTYFQNEAQLEKSRLLSDRFSAERPKGSFSTLEIQRTEQGDSAMYLCASSPVAGGREQFFGPGTRLTVL.

The chain is built from TRBV15 and TRBJ1-5, with D possibly matching TRBD1 (6 bases). Looked up from germline, CDR1 is LNHNV and CDR2 is YYDKDF (reference sequence). This CDR3 contains 14 residues. Trimming took 5 bases from V and 2 from J, leaving 10 bases between them. The CDR3 loop is CATSSNRGNQPQHF. CDR3 in DNA: TGTGCCACCAGCTCTAACAGGGGCAATCAGCCCCAGCATTTT. The full variable domain, in which reference TRBV15 and TRBJ1-5 provide the parts outside the CDR3, is DAMVIQNPRYQVTQFGKPVTLSCSQTLNHNVMYWYQQKSSQAPKLLFHYYDKDFNNEADTPDNFQSRRPNTSFCFLDIRSPGLGDTAMYLCATSSNRGNQPQHFGDGTRLSIL.

V is TRBV7-2 and J is TRBJ1-5; 9 bases line up with TRBD1. Germline trimming cut 4 bases from V and 3 bases from J; bases unmatched to any gene: 4. Germline V CDR1 and CDR2: SGHTA, FQGNSA. The CDR3 is 15 amino acids. This CDR3 reads CASSSGTGNNQPQHF. CDR3 DNA sequence: TGTGCCAGCAGCTCCGGGACAGGGAACAATCAGCCCCAGCATTTT.

The J gene is TRBJ2-3, the V gene TRBV18; TRBD1 aligns across 12 bases. CDR3 length equals 16 residues. The ends lost 3 bases at V and 4 bases at J; junction bases unmatched: 5. CDR1 and CDR2 from the germline V gene are KGHSH and LQKENI. The CDR3: CASSPTGQGAADTQYF. Here the CDR3 DNA reads TGTGCCAGCTCACCGACGGGACAGGGGGCTGCAGATACGCAGTATTTT.

The chain has TRBV11-2 and TRBJ2-5; D perhaps matches TRBD1 (5 bases). Trimming removed 4 bases from V and 2 bases from J, with 11 bases in between. From germline, CDR1 is SGHAT and CDR2 FQNNGV. This CDR3 region has 14 residues. The CDR3 protein is CASSSPGFQETQYF. Written as DNA, the CDR3 is TGTGCCAGCAGCTCCCCAGGGTTTCAAGAGACCCAGTACTTC. Based on the CDR3 plus reference TRBV11-2 and TRBJ2-5, the full variable domain is EAGVAQSPRYKIIEKRQSVAFWCNPISGHATLYWYQQILGQGPKLLIQFQNNGVVDDSQLPKDRFSAERLKGVDSTLKIQPAKLEDSAVYLCASSSPGFQETQYFGPGTRLLVL.

This chain uses TRBV30 with TRBJ2-7; 11 nucleotides match TRBD1. The CDR3 covers 15 residues. The junction had 5 bases not matched to a gene; V was cut back by 1 base and J by 3 bases. Per germline, CDR1 GTSNPN and CDR2 SVGIG (reference sequence). CDR3 sequence (DNA): TGTGCCTGGAGTGGGACAGGGGGCCAATACTACGAGCAGTACTTC. Translation: CAWSGTGGQYYEQYF.

The chain is built from TRBV7-9 and TRBJ1-5; 9 nucleotides line up with TRBD1. Germline V lookup: CDR1 SEHNR, CDR2 FQNEAQ (reference sequence). The CDR3 sequence is 17 residues long. With 5 bases clipped from V and 0 bases from J, the junction kept 8 bases outside the gene matches. CDR3 coding DNA: TGTGCCAGCAGCGGTGGGACAGGGTATTATAGCAATCAGCCCCAGCATTTT. Residues: CASSGGTGYYSNQPQHF.

The chain carries TRBV9 and TRBJ2-5; the D gene is possibly TRBD1 (5 bases). The end of the DNA fits TRBJ2-7 better, so the J call may be wrong. This CDR3 has 16 residues. From germline, CDR1 is SGDLS and CDR2 YYNGEE. CDR3 nucleotide sequence: TGTGCCAGCAGCGTAGCTCAGGGCCGTGGCTCCTACGAGCAGTACTTC. Protein product: CASSVAQGRGSYEQYF.

This sequence joins TRBV5-6 and TRBJ2-4; the match to TRBD1 covers 7 bases. V lost 0 bases to trimming and J lost 6 bases; unmatched junction nucleotides: 3. From germline, CDR1 is SGHDT and CDR2 YYEEEE. The CDR3 has 14 residues. The CDR3 DNA follows: TGTGCCAGCAGCTTGGTCGGGGACAGAAACATTCAGTACTTC. As protein: CASSLVGDRNIQYF. The full variable domain, completed using reference TRBV5-6 and TRBJ2-4, is DAGVTQSPTHLIKTRGQQVTLRCSPKSGHDTVSWYQQALGQGPQFIFQYYEEEERQRGNFPDRFSGHQFPNYSSELNVNALLLGDSALYLCASSLVGDRNIQYFGAGTRLSVL.

The V and J genes are TRBV30 and TRBJ2-1, with 10 positions matching TRBD2. Germline V CDR1 and CDR2: GTSNPN, SVGIG (reference sequence). V shed 0 bases, J shed 5 bases, and the junction held 13 bases outside the gene matches. CDR3 length equals 18 residues. Here the CDR3 reads CAWSVQGTGTSDNNEQFF. CDR3 nucleotides: TGTGCCTGGAGTGTACAGGGAACCGGGACTAGCGACAACAATGAGCAGTTCTTC.

The rearrangement uses TRBV27 and TRBJ1-5, with D unresolved. The germline gives CDR1 MNHEY, CDR2 SMNVEV (reference sequence). Between the trimmed V and J ends, which lost 3 bases and 4 bases, there was a span of 7 bases. CDR3 length equals 13 residues. The CDR3 coding sequence is TGTGCCAGCAGTTTTTTAAATAATCAGCCCCAGCATTTT. Translating it yields CASSFLNNQPQHF.

The chain joins TRBV10-3 to TRBJ1-1; D is unresolved. CDR1 is ENHRY and CDR2 is SYGVKD in the germline V gene. The CDR3 consists of 14 residues. V dropped 5 bases and J dropped 4 bases, with 14 bases sitting between them. The CDR3 DNA follows: TGTGCCATCAGTTCCTCGGGTGGGTCCACTGAAGCTTTCTTT. Translated: CAISSSGGSTEAFF.

The rearrangement links TRBV6-5 to TRBJ2-2; 7 bases agree with TRBD1. V trimming: 1 base; J trimming: 3 bases; junction bases outside the gene matches: 5. Germline V CDR1 and CDR2: MNHEY, SVGAGI. CDR3 length: 16 amino acids. CDR3 nucleotides: TGTGCCAGCAGTTACTTAGGGGGCAGACACACCGGGGAGCTGTTTTTT. Amino acid sequence: CASSYLGGRHTGELFF.

The chain joins TRBV10-3 to TRBJ1-1; the match to TRBD1 covers 7 bases. This CDR3 comprises 14 residues. V was pared by 6 bases and J by 1 base, with 5 bases of the junction left unmatched. The germline V gene encodes CDR1 ENHRY and CDR2 SYGVKD. CDR3 residues: CAISPGQQNTEAFF. The CDR3 coding sequence is TGTGCCATCAGCCCGGGACAGCAGAACACTGAAGCTTTCTTT.